This T cell receptor beta chain was retrieved from a study of neurological immune-mediated disorders. The unsorted libraries were generated from a total of 2 million PBMCs, which had been stored in RNAlater at -80 C. This clonotype was counted at least ten times. Trimming shortened V by 2 bases and J by 7 bases, and 15 bases separated the two germline ends. CDR1 SEHNR and CDR2 FQNEAQ come from the germline V gene (reference sequence). This CDR3 region has 16 residues. cDNA was made by 5'RACE with 10-nucleotide random UMIs. Per sequencing run, 15-18 subjects together gave over 160 million TCR-beta sequences. Using its own MiXCR run on the 5' RACE reads, TCRdb lists one record per CDR3 protein. The table shows 80,000 or so distinct CDR3 sequences, with about 9.7% occurring only once.

This receptor was taken from a man between 50 and 59 years old in good health. The J gene is TRBJ1-6, the V gene TRBV7-9; D gene ambiguous. Sequenced: PBMCs. CDR3 loop: CASSLKGPGRNSPLHF. CDR3 in DNA: TGTGCCAGCAGCTTAAAGGGTCCCGGGAGAAATTCACCCCTCCACTTT.